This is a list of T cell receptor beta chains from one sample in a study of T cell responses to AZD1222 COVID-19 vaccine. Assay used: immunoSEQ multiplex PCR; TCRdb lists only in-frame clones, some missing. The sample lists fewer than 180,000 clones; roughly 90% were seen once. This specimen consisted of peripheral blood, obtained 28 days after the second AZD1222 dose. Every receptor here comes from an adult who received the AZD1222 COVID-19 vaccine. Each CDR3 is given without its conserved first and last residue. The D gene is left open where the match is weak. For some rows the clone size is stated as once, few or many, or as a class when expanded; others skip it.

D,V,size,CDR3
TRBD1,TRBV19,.,ASRGSDRVGFNQPQH
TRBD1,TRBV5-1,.,ASSLGTATAYEQY
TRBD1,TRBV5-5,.,ASSFSGGQGSYEQY
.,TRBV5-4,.,ASSSETGLTEAF
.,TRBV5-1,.,ASSLGAGVGTDTQY
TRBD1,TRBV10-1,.,ASSDAGQGQETQY
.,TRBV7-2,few,ASSFWPDGTQY
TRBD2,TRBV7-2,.,ASSSGLAPGTQY
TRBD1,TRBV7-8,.,ASSTRTGPSYEQY
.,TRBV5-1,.,ASSFYGVPGTEAF
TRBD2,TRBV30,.,AWCSGSGETQY
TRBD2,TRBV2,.,ASSGGLAEGRRELF
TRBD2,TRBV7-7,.,ASSAGLAVTDTQY
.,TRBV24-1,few,ATSGPGGNNQPQH
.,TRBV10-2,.,ASSEVWSGSYNEQF
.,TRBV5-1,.,ASSGEADYGYT
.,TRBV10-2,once,ASSGFGGLANEQF
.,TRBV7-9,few,ASSSLRGQY
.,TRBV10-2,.,ASRQGYYGYT
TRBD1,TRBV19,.,ASSGGTGGAEGKPQH
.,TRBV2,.,ASSLTGSLYGYT
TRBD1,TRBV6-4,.,ASRDRVDSPLH
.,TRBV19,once,ASSMGDEQY
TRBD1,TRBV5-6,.,ASTSDRLAGYT
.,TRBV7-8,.,ASSLNKRDRT
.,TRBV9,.,ASSVEMNTEAF
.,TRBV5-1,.,ASSAGGSYNEQF
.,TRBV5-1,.,ASSLAPDSNYGYT
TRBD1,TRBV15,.,ATSRDRVNTEAF
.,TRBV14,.,ASSQGNRLEQY
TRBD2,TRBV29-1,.,SVATSDSYEQY
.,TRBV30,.,AWSHPWRVQPYGYT
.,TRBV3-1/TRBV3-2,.,ASSRTDNTEAF
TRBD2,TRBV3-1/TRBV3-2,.,ASSQDLRTSGRGEQF
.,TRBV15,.,ATSGRSGRETQY
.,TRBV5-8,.,ASSLAVRGWETQY